What follows are 21 T cell receptor beta chains derived from one specimen sequenced in a study of Ad26.COV2.S vaccination and SARS-CoV-2 variants. Documented treatment: some 20 received Ad26.COV2.S at low or high dose, single or two shots; roughly five received placebo; per-sample allocation not given. Sampling occurred on day 63 after the first vaccine or placebo injection. Only in-frame clones appear in the TCRdb table, and some are missing; sequencing was by immunoSEQ multiplex PCR. Among 300,000 to 400,000 clones listed, 88% were seen once. Source: peripheral blood, taken in a trial of Ad26.COV2.S vaccine versus placebo. These receptors were collected from a person between 18 and 59 years old who received the Ad26.COV2.S COVID-19 vaccine or a placebo.

This rearrangement joins TRBV5-1 to TRBJ1-3; unclear D gene. The CDR3 covers 13 residues. Per germline, CDR1 SGHRS and CDR2 YFSETQ. Trimming cost V 2 bases and J 0 bases, with 3 bases left between them. DNA for the CDR3: TGCGCCAGCAGCTTAATCTCTGGAAACACCATATATTTT. Encoded protein: CASSLISGNTIYF.

The DNA for the CDR3 is TGTGCCAGCAGCCGCTCGGGGCCCACTGAAGCTTTCTTT. This gives the protein CASSRSGPTEAFF. The V and J genes are TRBV12-3 or TRBV12-4 and TRBJ1-1, with D perhaps matching TRBD1 (5 bases). V shed 6 bases and J shed 4 bases, with 12 bases lying between them. This CDR3 comprises 13 residues.

This rearrangement joins TRBV30 to TRBJ1-1; no clear D. The CDR3 is 12 residues long. CDR1 is GTSNPN and CDR2 is SVGIG in the germline V gene (reference sequence). V lost 5 bases, J lost 4 bases, and 11 bases lay in between. CDR3 protein: CAWSPPFTEAFF. CDR3 DNA sequence: TGTGCCTGGTCCCCCCCCTTCACTGAAGCTTTCTTT.

The chain couples TRBV25-1 to TRBJ2-2; D is unclear. The CDR3 covers 11 residues. Germline CDR1 reads MGHDK; CDR2 reads SYGVNS. Trimming removed 4 bases at V and 7 bases at J, with 4 bases between. The CDR3 sequence is CASSGVGELFF. The CDR3 DNA follows: TGTGCCAGCAGTGGGGTCGGGGAGCTGTTTTTT.

The chain recombines TRBV7-2 with TRBJ1-1; 7 nucleotides align to TRBD1. CDR3 length equals 15 residues. Germline V lookup: CDR1 SGHTA, CDR2 FQGNSA. Trimming at V came to 4 bases and at J to 3 bases, leaving 8 bases not matched to a gene. The CDR3 sequence: CASSWDRQLYTEAFF. The CDR3 nucleotides read TGTGCCAGCAGCTGGGACAGACAGCTTTACACTGAAGCTTTCTTT.

V and J are TRBV19 and TRBJ2-1; 14 bases are a match to TRBD2. The J segment lost 0 bases and the V segment lost 4 bases, leaving 5 bases of the junction unmatched. This CDR3 is 18 amino acids long. The germline V gene encodes CDR1 LNHDA and CDR2 SQIVND (reference sequence). CDR3 bases: TGTGCCAGTAGTAGCGGGACTAGCGGGAGAAGCTCCTACAATGAGCAGTTCTTC. Encoded protein: CASSSGTSGRSSYNEQFF.

This clone was seen a few times. J is TRBJ1-6 and V is TRBV19; 10 bases match TRBD1. Germline V gene sequence: CDR1 LNHDA, CDR2 SQIVND (reference sequence). The trim removed 5 bases at V and 7 bases at J, leaving 5 bases unmatched. The CDR3 spans 15 residues. This CDR3 reads CASSPWDRGNSPLHF. The DNA for the CDR3 is TGTGCCAGTAGTCCGTGGGACAGGGGAAATTCACCCCTCCACTTT.

The chain combines TRBV4-2 with TRBJ2-7; 7 nucleotides align to TRBD1. The V segment lost 4 bases and the J segment 5 bases; nucleotides outside the gene matches: 8. There are 14 residues in the CDR3. CDR1 and CDR2 (germline): LGHNA, YNFKEQ. The CDR3 spells CASSPGGRGNEQYF. CDR3 DNA sequence: TGTGCCAGCAGCCCCGGTGGCAGGGGGAACGAGCAGTACTTC.

Notes on this clone: At one boundary the junction diverges from the germline segment, which might be a read error. V usage is TRBV13 and J usage is TRBJ1-5; D may be TRBD1 (5 bases). Germline CDR1 and CDR2: PRHDT and FYEKMQ (reference sequence). There are 14 residues in the CDR3. The CDR3 bases are TGTGCCAGCAGCCTAGGGGCGATCCGGCAGCCCCAGCATTTT. This gives the protein CASSLGAIRQPQHF.

This sequence joins TRBV7-2 and TRBJ2-7; D gene ambiguous. The V and J ends lost 1 base and 6 bases respectively, with 7 bases between them. Germline CDR1 is SGHTA and CDR2 is FQGNSA. CDR3 length: 12 amino acids. CDR3 in amino acids: CASSLVVSEQYF. The CDR3, as DNA: TGTGCCAGCAGCTTAGTAGTATCCGAGCAGTACTTC.

Notes on this clone: The sample holds other DNA sequences that translate to the same CDR3. The chain combines TRBV11-2 with TRBJ2-7, with unresolved D. Deletions cut 1 base from V and 5 bases from J, with 3 bases between. Germline lookup yields CDR1 SGHAT and CDR2 FQNNGV. The CDR3 runs to 11 residues. The CDR3 coding sequence is TGTGCCAGCAGCTTAGGGGACGAGCAGTACTTC. Encoded protein: CASSLGDEQYF.

This clone was detected only once. V and J are TRBV5-1 and TRBJ2-7, with a weak D call TRBD1 (5 bases). With 2 bases removed from V and 0 bases from J, the gap between germline ends came to 9 bases. There are 14 residues in the CDR3. Germline CDR1 and CDR2: SGHRS and YFSETQ. Here the CDR3 DNA reads TGCGCCAGCAGCTTCAGGGTCCCCTCCTACGAGCAGTACTTC. This codes for CASSFRVPSYEQYF.

J is TRBJ1-1 and V is TRBV6-1; 12 bases line up with TRBD1. The CDR3 has 15 amino acids. Germline CDR1 reads MNHNS; CDR2 reads SASEGT. Germline trimming cut 3 bases from V and 5 bases from J; bases unmatched to any gene: 4. The CDR3 reads CASSEGTGGKTEAFF. CDR3 sequence (DNA): TGTGCCAGCAGTGAGGGGACAGGGGGCAAAACTGAAGCTTTCTTT.

V is TRBV5-3 and J is TRBJ2-1, with 13 bases aligning to TRBD2. TRBV5-3 is recorded as an ORF, its role being uncertain. This CDR3 is 19 amino acids long. Trimming removed 0 bases from V and 1 base from J; junction bases left unmatched: 7. CDR3 amino acids: CARSLGRTSGSESYNEQFF. CDR3 DNA: TGTGCCAGAAGCTTGGGAAGGACTAGCGGGAGTGAGTCCTACAATGAGCAGTTCTTC.

The rearrangement links TRBV27 to TRBJ2-5; 9 bases fit TRBD1. V dropped 4 bases and J dropped 2; count of bases not matched to a gene: 11. Germline V gives CDR1 MNHEY, CDR2 SMNVEV (reference sequence). This CDR3 is 17 amino acids long. This CDR3 is CASSWTSGTGRQETQYF. The DNA for the CDR3 is TGTGCCAGCAGTTGGACCTCCGGGACAGGGCGGCAAGAGACCCAGTACTTC.

CDR3 sequence: CASSVIGTGELFF. CDR3 nucleotide sequence: TGTGCCAGCAGCGTTATAGGGACCGGGGAGCTGTTTTTT. This chain connects TRBV12-3 or TRBV12-4 to TRBJ2-2; D is uncertain. The CDR3 contains 13 residues. With 6 bases removed from V and 5 bases from J, the gap between germline ends came to 10 bases.

V and J are TRBV27 and TRBJ1-4, with D unresolved. Germline CDR1 is MNHEY and CDR2 is SMNVEV (reference sequence). CDR3 length: 15 amino acids. Trimming pared 4 bases from V and 6 bases from J, leaving 15 bases between. CDR3 sequence (DNA): TGTGCCAGCAGTTCTGGTGGTGAAGGAGATGAAAAACTGTTTTTT. Amino acid sequence: CASSSGGEGDEKLFF.

This clone has a handful of counts. Additional DNA sequences in this sample encode the identical CDR3. V and J are TRBV5-1 and TRBJ1-3; the match to TRBD1 covers 8 bases. V shed 4 bases and J 4 bases; nucleotides not matched to a gene: 4. The germline gives CDR1 SGHRS, CDR2 YFSETQ. CDR3 length equals 14 residues. The CDR3 nucleotides read TGCGCCAGCAGCCCCGGGACAGGAGGAAACACCATATATTTT. Residues: CASSPGTGGNTIYF.

The rearrangement links TRBV6-4 to TRBJ1-4; D is uncertain. V lost 2 bases to trimming and J lost 7 bases, with 11 bases between them. Germline values: CDR1 MRHNA, CDR2 SNTAGT. The CDR3 spans 14 residues. The chain's CDR3 is CASSDQVGSEKLFF. The CDR3 DNA is TGTGCCAGCAGTGACCAAGTGGGTAGTGAAAAACTGTTTTTT.

The genes are TRBV5-1 and TRBJ2-3; D not resolved. V lost 2 bases, J lost 11 bases, and 12 bases lay in between. This CDR3 contains 12 residues. Germline-derived CDR1 and CDR2 are SGHRS and YFSETQ. In DNA form, the CDR3 reads TGCGCCAGCAGCTTAAAGAGTATGGAGCAGTATTTT. Protein product: CASSLKSMEQYF.

The chain recombines TRBV7-6 with TRBJ2-5, with 8 bases identical to TRBD2. Germline CDR1 reads SGHVS; CDR2 reads FNYEAQ. The CDR3 length is 18 residues. Trimming cost V 6 bases and J 3 bases; bases outside gene matches: 18. The CDR3 DNA is TGTGCCAGCAGACTTTGGTCCGAGGGACTAGGTTTAAAAGAGACCCAGTACTTC. This translates into CASRLWSEGLGLKETQYF.